The T cell receptor (beta chain) described here comes from a study of radiotherapy plus CTLA-4 blockade in lung cancer. Looking at the study overall: Overall, 15% to 20% of patients showed an objective response, while approximately 30% attained disease control.

The ends were cut back, 3 bases at V and 1 base at J, with 13 bases in the middle. The CDR3 has 16 amino acids. Germline assignment: CDR1 SGHRS and CDR2 YFSETQ. Only in-frame clones appear in the TCRdb table, and some are missing; sequencing was by immunoSEQ multiplex PCR. The profile shows 26,000 or so clones, under 80% of them singletons. The chain uses TRBV5-1 and TRBJ2-2; maybe TRBD1 (6 bases). Source: peripheral blood, taken from a patient treated with radiotherapy plus ipilimumab. The TCR comes from a human donor with non-small cell lung cancer who had stable disease on radiotherapy plus ipilimumab. CDR3 in DNA: TGCGCCAGCAGCTCGCTCCGGGACAAGAACACCGGGGAGCTGTTTTTT. This sequence encodes CASSSLRDKNTGELFF.